A selection of T cell receptor beta chains follows, all from one sample in a study of blood T cells in healthy people across ages. TCRdb called the 5' RACE reads again in MiXCR, with one record for every CDR3 protein. This sample has fewer than 1.5 million distinct CDR3 sequences; 42% occur once, and the top ten carry 7% to 9.5%. The sequencing input was blood. These receptors were collected from a woman younger than 35 in good health. CDR3s include the opening cysteine and the closing phenylalanine or tryptophan. Each record gives: CDR3 DNA, CDR3 protein, D gene, clone size, J gene, V gene. D genes are given only for firm matches. Not all rows give a size; the values are once, few, many and, for expanded clones, a class.

TGCAGTGCTCCGGGACTAGCGGGGGGACTACCCTACGAGCAGTACTTC CSAPGLAGGLPYEQYF TRBD2 - TRBJ2-7 TRBV20-1
TGTGCCACCAGCAGAGATCGTCCCCGTTTGGGCTATGGCTACACCTTC CATSRDRPRLGYGYTF - many TRBJ1-2 TRBV15
TGCAGTGCCCTCCCCCCGGGGGGTGGTGATACGCAGTATTTT CSALPPGGGDTQYF TRBD2 few TRBJ2-3 TRBV20-1
TGCGCCAGCAGCCTCTTGCCCGGGTTTCGAGAGACCCAGTTCTTC CASSLLPGFRETQFF - - TRBJ2-1 TRBV4-1
TGTGCCAGCAGTCCGGCGGCCGTCTACACCTTC CASSPAAVYTF - - TRBJ1-2 TRBV12-3/TRBV12-4
TGTGCCAGCGGTAAACAGGGGTCATTCGAGAACACCGGGGAGCTGTTTTTT CASGKQGSFENTGELFF TRBD1 few TRBJ2-2 TRBV12-3/TRBV12-4
TGTGCCGTCAGTGGTAAGGGGTCTGGGGCCAACGTCCTGACTTTC CAVSGKGSGANVLTF - - TRBJ2-6 TRBV10-3
TGCAGTGCACGGGGACTAGCGGGGGGTCAAGATACGCAGTATTTT CSARGLAGGQDTQYF TRBD2 - TRBJ2-3 TRBV20-1
TGTGCCAGCAGCTTAGACGGACAGCTTCTTCATGAAAAACTGTTTTTT CASSLDGQLLHEKLFF - - TRBJ1-4 TRBV7-9
TGTGCCAGCAATCGCCCCGGGACGTCAGACAATGAGCAGTTCTTC CASNRPGTSDNEQFF - many TRBJ2-1 TRBV12-3/TRBV12-4
TGCAGTGCTAGAGATCGGTGGAATCCCCCTGCCAAAAACATTCAGTACTTC CSARDRWNPPAKNIQYF - few TRBJ2-4 TRBV20-1
TGTGCCAGCAGTTACTCGCAGGGTTTCAATCAGCCCCAGCATTTT CASSYSQGFNQPQHF - - TRBJ1-5 TRBV6-6
TGTGCCAGCAGACCGGTGGGGCAAGCAGATACGCAGTATTTT CASRPVGQADTQYF - once TRBJ2-3 TRBV12-3/TRBV12-4
TGTGCCGGCAGTTACGGGACAGGGGGAAGCCTCACTGAAGCTTTCTTT CAGSYGTGGSLTEAFF TRBD1 - TRBJ1-1 TRBV12-3/TRBV12-4
TGTGCCAGCTCACCATCCTTGACTAGCGGGAGATCTAATGAGCAGTACTTC CASSPSLTSGRSNEQYF TRBD2 - TRBJ2-7 TRBV18
TGTGCCAGCAGTTTCCCCCTTGGGGGGAACGCTGCAACTAATGAAAAACTGTTTTTT CASSFPLGGNAATNEKLFF - - TRBJ1-4 TRBV28
TGTGCCAGCAGTCCGACCCCGGGACAGGGCAGCTCCTACGAGCAGTACTTC CASSPTPGQGSSYEQYF TRBD1 - TRBJ2-7 TRBV6-4
TGTGCCAGCAGCTCTGCCGGGACTAGCGCTACCGGGGAGCTGTTTTTT CASSSAGTSATGELFF TRBD2 - TRBJ2-2 TRBV11-3
TGCGCCAGCAGCTCCAGGGGGACAGGCTCCTACGAGCAGTACTTC CASSSRGTGSYEQYF TRBD1 - TRBJ2-7 TRBV5-1
TGCAGTGCTTGGACTAGCGGGAGGTCAGATACGCAGTATTTT CSAWTSGRSDTQYF TRBD2 few TRBJ2-3 TRBV20-1
TGTGCCAGCAGCTCCCGACACCAAGAGACCCAGTACTTC CASSSRHQETQYF - few TRBJ2-5 TRBV7-2
TGTGCCAGCAGCCCATCGGGACAGGGGGCTTCCGAGCAGTACTTC CASSPSGQGASEQYF TRBD1 few TRBJ2-7 TRBV3-1
TGCAGTGCTAGGGCGCGAACTACAGGGAAAGTTAACTATGGCTACACCTTC CSARARTTGKVNYGYTF - - TRBJ1-2 TRBV20-1
TGTGCCAGCAGCATTATGGGGATGGGCGGCTACACCTTC CASSIMGMGGYTF - - TRBJ1-2 TRBV7-9
TGTGCCAGCAGTGGCACAGGGGTGGAGACCCAGTACTTC CASSGTGVETQYF TRBD1 - TRBJ2-5 TRBV11-2
TGTGCCAGCGGTCTGACAGCACCTGGAAACACCATATATTTT CASGLTAPGNTIYF - - TRBJ1-3 TRBV12-3/TRBV12-4
TGCAGCGTTTTAGAGACAGCCACCTTC CSVLETATF - - TRBJ1-2 TRBV29-1
TGCAGTGCTAGAGATGGGGTTATTACCGGGGAGCTGTTTTTT CSARDGVITGELFF - - TRBJ2-2 TRBV20-1
TGTGCCATCAGTGACCTCGGACTAGCGGGAGCTTACGAGCAGTACTTC CAISDLGLAGAYEQYF TRBD2 few TRBJ2-7 TRBV10-3
TGTGCCAGCACCAGGGGGCTCTCCTACAATGAGCAGTTCTTC CASTRGLSYNEQFF TRBD1 many TRBJ2-1 TRBV6-5
TGTGCCAGCAGCCAAGTCCCCAGGGGGAGCACAGATACGCAGTATTTT CASSQVPRGSTDTQYF TRBD1 few TRBJ2-3 TRBV3-1
TGCAGTGCTAACCGACAGAAAAACACTGAAGCTTTCTTT CSANRQKNTEAFF - once TRBJ1-1 TRBV20-1
TGCGCCAGCAGCTTGGCGACCACGGGGACCTACGAGCAGTACTTC CASSLATTGTYEQYF - few TRBJ2-7 TRBV5-1
TGTGCCAGCAGCTTAAGTGGGGGGGCCGGGAGCTCCTACGAGCAGTACTTC CASSLSGGAGSSYEQYF - few TRBJ2-7 TRBV5-5
TGTGCCATCAGTGTGGGGACAGATAATTCACCCCTCCACTTT CAISVGTDNSPLHF TRBD1 - TRBJ1-6 TRBV10-3
TGCGCCAGCAGCCAGTCGAGCGGGAGGGCCAGGAGCTCCTACAATGAGCAGTTCTTC CASSQSSGRARSSYNEQFF TRBD2 - TRBJ2-1 TRBV4-1
TGCAGTGCTAGAGTTCGGCAGCCCTACGAGCAGTACTTC CSARVRQPYEQYF - - TRBJ2-7 TRBV20-1
TGTGCCAGCACGCTGGAAGGCCAAAAGTTCTTC CASTLEGQKFF - few TRBJ2-1 TRBV6-6
TGTGCCAGCAGCCTTGCCCGGGAGGACTATGGCTACACCTTC CASSLAREDYGYTF - - TRBJ1-2 TRBV11-2
TGCAGTGCTAGGTGGGTGGGCGGCTCGGTTTTGGATGAGCAGTACTTC CSARWVGGSVLDEQYF - many TRBJ2-5 TRBV20-1
TGTGCCATTTCGCGGGCCTCCTACGAGCAGTACTTC CAISRASYEQYF - - TRBJ2-7 TRBV10-3
TGTGCCAGCGCGAGAGACCTTGAAGCTTTCTTT CASARDLEAFF - - TRBJ1-1 TRBV7-9
TGTGCCACCCGGGACAGGGGTTCTCCTAGTGAAAAACTGTTTTTT CATRDRGSPSEKLFF TRBD1 - TRBJ1-4 TRBV3-1
TGCAGCGTCGTGCCGGGACAGGGCTCCTACGAGCAGTACTTC CSVVPGQGSYEQYF TRBD1 - TRBJ2-7 TRBV29-1
TGTGCCAGCAGCTACACGACCTACACAGATACGCAGTATTTT CASSYTTYTDTQYF - - TRBJ2-3 TRBV6-5
TGCAGCGTTGAAGAAGTAGCGGGAGGGCCTAATGAGCAGTTCTTC CSVEEVAGGPNEQFF TRBD2 - TRBJ2-1 TRBV29-1
TGCGCCAGCAGCCAAGGGACTAGCGGGAGGTTACGCACAGATACGCAGTATTTT CASSQGTSGRLRTDTQYF TRBD2 - TRBJ2-3 TRBV4-1
TGTGCCGCCAGACAGGGGTATAGCAATCAGCCCCAGCATTTT CAARQGYSNQPQHF TRBD1 - TRBJ1-5 TRBV9
TGTGCCAGCAGTTACTTCGCAGTAACCGGGGAGCTGTTTTTT CASSYFAVTGELFF - - TRBJ2-2 TRBV6-7
TGTGCCAGCAGGGCGTCCTACGAGCAGTACTTC CASRASYEQYF - few TRBJ2-7 TRBV5-1